The 3 T cell receptor beta chains below all came from one sample that was sequenced in a study of blood T cell repertoires in COVID-19. Profiling relied on immunoSEQ multiplex PCR, and the TCRdb table lists in-frame clones only, not all of them. The sample yields approximately 80,000 clones, about four fifths seen once. Sequencing was carried out using peripheral blood. The receptors come from an older woman with acute or convalescent COVID-19.

The V and J genes are TRBV27 and TRBJ1-5; tentatively, D is TRBD1 (6 bases). The CDR3 length is 15 residues. Trimming stripped 2 bases from V and 0 bases from J, with 8 bases between. The V gene's germline CDR1 is MNHEY and CDR2 SMNVEV (reference sequence). CDR3 residues: CASSLTGYSNQPQHF. CDR3 sequence (DNA): TGTGCCAGCAGTTTAACAGGGTATAGCAATCAGCCCCAGCATTTT.

Comment on this clone: The same CDR3 also results from other DNA sequences found in this sample. The chain has TRBV18 and TRBJ1-1; 8 bases are shared with TRBD1. Germline V gives CDR1 KGHSH, CDR2 LQKENI. The CDR3 extends over 12 amino acids. The J segment lost 7 bases and the V segment lost 2 bases, leaving 0 bases of the junction unmatched. The CDR3 here is CASSPGQGEAFF. The CDR3 region has the DNA TGTGCCAGCTCACCAGGACAGGGTGAAGCTTTCTTT.

The chain combines TRBV2 with TRBJ2-4, with TRBD2 identical over 7 bases. The CDR3 loop spans 15 amino acids. Per the germline V gene, CDR1 is SNHLY and CDR2 is FYNNEI. The V segment lost 8 bases and the J segment 0 bases; nucleotides outside the gene matches: 7. CDR3 sequence (DNA): TGTGCCAGCGCTCGGGGGGTACTAGCCAAAAACATTCAGTACTTC. It yields the protein CASARGVLAKNIQYF.